These 3 T cell receptor beta chains were sequenced from one sample in a study of Graves' ophthalmopathy and Graves' hyperthyroidism. As the template, RNA transcripts were used to amplify TCR beta CDR3 regions. A first-round RT-PCR used HTBI primers, followed by a second-round multiplex PCR. TCRdb recomputed calls from the multiplex PCR reads with MiXCR, one row per CDR3 protein. The table includes 650,000 to 900,000 distinct CDR3 sequences, roughly 40% detected once. Material: peripheral blood. The receptors were sampled from an adult man with Graves' ophthalmopathy.

V is TRBV3-1 and J is TRBJ2-7; D gene ambiguous. CDR3 length equals 12 residues. Trimming stripped 1 base from V and 5 bases from J, with 6 bases between. The germline gives CDR1 LGHDT, CDR2 YNNKEL (reference sequence). CDR3 nucleotides: TGTGCCAGCAGCCAAGGTACCCACGAGCAGTACTTC. Protein: CASSQGTHEQYF.

This clonotype was detected a few times. The chain uses TRBV24-1 and TRBJ1-5; tentatively, D is TRBD1 (6 bases). Trimming stripped 11 bases from V and 3 bases from J, with 16 bases between. CDR1 is KGHDR, CDR2 SFDVKD, per germline. The CDR3 is 14 residues long. The CDR3 coding sequence is TGTGCCAGCAGAGACCGACAGGTCAATCAGCCCCAGCATTTT. The encoded protein is CASRDRQVNQPQHF.

This clonotype came up once. Given a much more abundant clone one base away, this may be a read error. This chain's CDR3 is CASSLAQRGTEASF. The CDR3 coding sequence is TGTGCCAGCAGCTTAGCGCAAAGGGGCACTGAAGCTTCCTTT. The gene calls are TRBV7-9 and TRBJ1-1; maybe TRBD1 (5 bases). This CDR3 has 14 residues. Germline-derived CDR1 and CDR2 are SEHNR and FQNEAQ (reference sequence).